Shown below are 8 T cell receptor beta chains from a single sample sequenced in a study of cytomegalovirus exposure and HLA in healthy donors. The PCR had 60 Vbeta and 13 Jbeta primers. TCRdb's copy holds only in-frame clones and misses some; the assay was immunoSEQ multiplex PCR. The sample has approximately 150,000 clones; 65% to 90% are singletons. Sequencing input: PBMCs. The receptor set was obtained from a woman aged 25 to 39 in good health and CMV-seronegative.

The chain recombines TRBV30 with TRBJ1-5; possible D gene TRBD1, 6 bases. Germline V gene lookup returns CDR1 GTSNPN and CDR2 SVGIG (reference sequence). The CDR3 totals 13 residues. CDR3 residues: CAACRDIDQPQHF. CDR3 DNA: TGTGCTGCGTGCCGGGACATTGATCAGCCCCAGCATTTT. Using reference TRBV30 and TRBJ1-5 for the parts outside the CDR3, the full variable domain is SQTIHQWPATLVQPVGSPLSLECTVEGTSNPNLYWYRQAAGRGLQLLFYSVGIGQISSEVPQNLSASRPQDRQFILSSKKLLLSDSGFYLCAACRDIDQPQHFGDGTRLSIL.

This clone was recorded only once. V is TRBV7-9 and J is TRBJ1-2, with a tentative D call TRBD1 (6 bases). The CDR3 contains 14 residues. Trimming cost V 4 bases and J 6 bases, with 15 bases left between them. Germline V gene sequence: CDR1 SEHNR, CDR2 FQNEAQ (reference sequence). CDR3 amino acids: CASSSDYRDNGYTF. For the CDR3, the DNA is TGTGCCAGCAGCTCCGACTACCGGGACAATGGCTACACCTTC.

V is TRBV27 and J is TRBJ2-7; TRBD1 agrees at 10 bases. V shed 7 bases, J shed 3 bases, and the junction held 6 bases outside the gene matches. Per the germline V gene, CDR1 is MNHEY and CDR2 is SMNVEV (reference sequence). CDR3 length equals 14 residues. CDR3 bases: TGTGCCAGCAAACTGACAGGGGGCTTCTACGAGCAGTACTTC. It yields the protein CASKLTGGFYEQYF.

This clone was counted once. The chain employs TRBV7-3 and TRBJ2-1; 11 bases match TRBD2. The CDR3 contains 15 residues. Germline CDR1 and CDR2: SGHTA and FQGTGA. The trim removed 5 bases at V and 9 bases at J, leaving 9 bases unmatched. The CDR3 DNA is TGTGCCAGCAGCATTAGCGGGGGGGCGGGCAGTGAGCAGTTCTTC. The encoded protein is CASSISGGAGSEQFF. Based on the CDR3 plus reference TRBV7-3 and TRBJ2-1, the full variable domain is GAGVSQTPSNKVTEKGKYVELRCDPISGHTALYWYRQSLGQGPEFLIYFQGTGAADDSGLPNDRFFAVRPEGSVSTLKIQRTERGDSAVYLCASSISGGAGSEQFFGPGTRLTVL.

The rearrangement joins TRBV6-1 to TRBJ1-2, with D tentatively TRBD1 (6 bases). The germline V and J ends were trimmed by 1 base and 2 bases, with 11 bases remaining between them. Germline CDR1 reads MNHNS; CDR2 reads SASEGT. The CDR3 spans 15 residues. CDR3 DNA: TGTGCCAGCAGTGAAGTGGGGACACTGAACTATGGCTACACCTTC. It encodes CASSEVGTLNYGYTF.

The gene calls are TRBV30 and TRBJ1-2, with D possibly matching TRBD1 (5 bases). CDR1 GTSNPN and CDR2 SVGIG come from the germline V gene (reference sequence). The ends were cut back, 3 bases at V and 4 bases at J, with 12 bases in the middle. The CDR3 consists of 13 residues. CDR3 loop: CAWSGGEGYGYTF. The DNA of the CDR3 is TGTGCCTGGAGCGGGGGGGAGGGCTATGGCTACACCTTC.

V is TRBV6-1 and J is TRBJ1-1; 9 bases map to TRBD1. The CDR3 contains 14 residues. V dropped 8 bases and J dropped 11; count of bases not matched to a gene: 15. The germline V gene encodes CDR1 MNHNS and CDR2 SASEGT. CDR3 DNA: TGTGCCAGCGGGTTCATTAACAGGGGGCAGATGGCTTTCTTT. Translation: CASGFINRGQMAFF.

The V call is TRBV7-9, the J call TRBJ1-2, with unresolved D. The CDR3 is 13 amino acids. Germline V gene sequence: CDR1 SEHNR, CDR2 FQNEAQ (reference sequence). The ends were cut back, 2 bases at V and 2 bases at J, with 6 bases in the middle. The CDR3 here is CASSLNRNYGYTF. The CDR3 DNA reads TGTGCCAGCAGCTTAAACAGAAACTATGGCTACACCTTC.